A selection of T cell receptor beta chains follows, all from one sample in a study of T cell clonotyping in hematopoietic cell transplantation. This table comes from immunoSEQ multiplex PCR, and its TCRdb copy is limited to in-frame clones, with some not included. The repertoire has under 20,000 clones, roughly 88% of them found once; the top ten carry around 8.1%. The sample here was peripheral blood mononuclear cells, taken before stem cell transplant. The origin of the receptors is a man aged 45-60 years with acute myeloid leukemia. Some clones in this sample may be carry-over from other donors' samples. CDR3s include the opening cysteine and the closing phenylalanine or tryptophan. The D gene is left open where the match is weak. Clone size, where shown, is once, few, many, or a class for clones that have expanded.

j_gene | v_gene | d_gene | abundance | CDR3aa | CDR3nt
TRBJ2-6 | TRBV7-2 | TRBD1 | NA | CASSVTGGAGANVLTF | TGTGCCAGCAGCGTTACAGGGGGCGCTGGGGCCAACGTCCTGACTTTC
TRBJ2-5 | TRBV5-1 | NA | NA | CASSLKDGSQETQYF | TGCGCCAGCAGCTTGAAAGATGGATCGCAAGAGACCCAGTACTTC
TRBJ1-2 | TRBV5-4 | NA | once | CASSLDRLGRNYGYTF | TGTGCCAGCAGCTTAGATAGGCTCGGTAGGAACTATGGCTACACCTTC
TRBJ1-1 | TRBV5-1 | TRBD1 | NA | CASSSDGTGGLTEAFF | TGCGCCAGCAGCTCGGACGGGACAGGGGGCCTTACTGAAGCTTTCTTT
TRBJ2-3 | TRBV6-5 | NA | once | CASSYSAGDRNTQYF | TGTGCCAGCAGTTACTCAGCGGGGGACAGAAATACGCAGTATTTT
TRBJ2-5 | TRBV7-2 | NA | NA | CASSLAGVETQYF | TGTGCCAGCAGCTTAGCGGGGGTGGAGACCCAGTACTTC
TRBJ1-2 | TRBV2 | NA | NA | CASAAGGILGYTF | TGTGCCTCAGCCGCCGGGGGGATCCTAGGCTACACCTTC
TRBJ2-3 | TRBV27 | NA | NA | CASSLTGSTDTQYF | TGTGCCAGCAGCCTCACAGGGAGCACAGATACGCAGTATTTT
TRBJ1-2 | TRBV27 | NA | NA | CASSLKGMALNGYTF | TGTGCCAGCAGTTTAAAAGGAATGGCCTTAAATGGCTACACCTTC
TRBJ1-5 | TRBV7-2 | NA | NA | CASSLAGRNQPQHF | TGTGCCAGCAGCTTAGCAGGGCGCAATCAGCCCCAGCATTTT
TRBJ1-1 | TRBV4-2 | NA | NA | CASSQGPGQMNTEAFF | TGTGCCAGCAGCCAAGGCCCTGGACAGATGAACACTGAAGCTTTCTTT
TRBJ2-7 | TRBV7-2 | NA | NA | CASSRGSYEQYF | TGTGCCAGCAGCCGGGGCTCCTACGAGCAGTACTTC
TRBJ1-6 | TRBV19 | TRBD1 | NA | CASSNQGEDSPLHF | TGTGCCAGTAGTAATCAGGGGGAAGATTCACCCCTCCACTTT
TRBJ1-2 | TRBV6-5 | NA | once | CASSLAGPYGYTF | TGTGCCAGCAGCCTGGCGGGACCCTATGGCTACACCTTC
TRBJ2-5 | TRBV25-1 | NA | NA | CASTALGAGPETQYF | TGTGCCAGCACCGCCCTCGGGGCAGGGCCAGAGACCCAGTACTTC
TRBJ1-3 | TRBV10-3 | NA | NA | CAISESIGNTIYF | TGTGCCATCAGTGAGTCGATAGGAAACACCATATATTTT
TRBJ2-3 | TRBV27 | TRBD2 | NA | CASGTGTRGDTQYF | TGTGCCAGCGGGACCGGGACTAGGGGGGATACGCAGTATTTT
TRBJ2-7 | TRBV27 | NA | NA | CASSPDQGLVVEQYF | TGTGCCAGCAGTCCTGACCAGGGGTTAGTAGTAGAGCAGTACTTC
TRBJ2-1 | TRBV9 | TRBD2 | NA | CASSVGLAGGSFNNEQFF | TGTGCCAGCAGCGTAGGTCTAGCGGGGGGGTCATTCAATAATGAGCAGTTCTTC
TRBJ1-1 | TRBV5-1 | TRBD1 | NA | CASSTTGEGTEAFF | TGCGCCAGCAGCACTACAGGGGAAGGCACTGAAGCTTTCTTT
TRBJ1-4 | TRBV4-2 | TRBD1 | NA | CASSQGGTGPNEKLFF | TGTGCCAGCAGCCAAGGGGGGACAGGGCCGAATGAAAAACTGTTTTTT
TRBJ1-1 | TRBV27 | NA | NA | CASSSVMNTEAFF | TGTGCCAGCAGTTCCGTTATGAACACTGAAGCTTTCTTT
TRBJ2-7 | TRBV2 | TRBD1 | NA | CASRQGAPYEQYF | TGTGCCAGCAGACAGGGGGCACCCTACGAGCAGTACTTC
TRBJ1-1 | TRBV7-9 | NA | NA | CASSYENTEAFF | TGTGCCAGCTCTTATGAGAACACTGAAGCTTTCTTT
TRBJ2-5 | TRBV6-5 | TRBD1 | NA | CASSKTGARLETQYF | TGTGCCAGCAGTAAGACAGGGGCCCGCTTGGAGACCCAGTACTTC
TRBJ1-5 | TRBV10-3 | NA | NA | CAHQREGGPQHF | TGTGCCCATCAAAGGGAGGGAGGGCCCCAGCATTTT
TRBJ1-3 | TRBV9 | NA | NA | CASSVAPDSGNTIYF | TGTGCCAGCAGCGTAGCCCCGGACTCTGGAAACACCATATATTTT
TRBJ1-5 | TRBV30 | NA | NA | CAWGRNQPQHF | TGTGCCTGGGGGAGAAATCAGCCCCAGCATTTT
TRBJ1-1 | TRBV11-2 | NA | NA | CASSPDTNTEAFF | TGTGCCAGCAGCCCAGACACGAACACTGAAGCTTTCTTT
TRBJ2-7 | TRBV19 | TRBD2 | NA | CASSAAGATFVQYF | TGTGCCAGTAGTGCAGCGGGGGCCACCTTTGTGCAGTACTTC
TRBJ1-6 | TRBV5-1 | TRBD1 | NA | CASSHEAGTALNSPLHF | TGCGCCAGCAGCCATGAAGCCGGGACAGCGCTTAATTCACCCCTCCACTTT
TRBJ1-1 | TRBV9 | TRBD1 | NA | CASSPSGTADTEAFF | TGTGCCAGCAGCCCATCCGGGACAGCAGACACTGAAGCTTTCTTT
TRBJ1-4 | TRBV7-6 | TRBD1 | NA | CASSLKTGQGEKLFF | TGTGCCAGCAGCTTAAAAACGGGACAGGGTGAAAAACTGTTTTTT
TRBJ1-2 | TRBV6-5 | NA | NA | CASSYFNRDGGYTF | TGTGCCAGCAGTTACTTCAACAGGGACGGTGGCTACACCTTC
TRBJ1-1 | TRBV28 | TRBD1 | NA | CASGTGGTEAFF | TGTGCCAGCGGAACAGGGGGAACTGAAGCTTTCTTT
TRBJ2-2 | TRBV19 | TRBD2 | NA | CASSTGLAGGPGGELFF | TGTGCCAGTAGTACGGGACTAGCGGGGGGGCCTGGCGGGGAGCTGTTTTTT
TRBJ1-1 | TRBV29-1 | NA | NA | CSVRRLGSTEAFF | TGCAGCGTCCGAAGGCTGGGTTCCACTGAAGCTTTCTTT
TRBJ1-1 | TRBV29-1 | TRBD1 | NA | CSVGQGRLTEAFF | TGCAGCGTTGGACAGGGGCGGTTAACTGAAGCTTTCTTT
TRBJ2-1 | TRBV6-1 | NA | NA | CASSGSGVTAAGLNEQFF | TGTGCCAGCAGTGGTTCAGGGGTTACCGCAGCCGGGCTCAATGAGCAGTTCTTC
TRBJ1-4 | TRBV4-1 | NA | NA | CASRQHRGAGEKLFF | TGCGCCAGCAGACAGCATAGGGGCGCGGGTGAAAAACTGTTTTTT
TRBJ2-7 | TRBV4-1 | NA | NA | CASSQDKGGASYEQYF | TGCGCCAGCAGCCAAGATAAGGGGGGGGCCTCCTACGAGCAGTACTTC
TRBJ1-1 | TRBV5-5 | NA | NA | CASSFLGANTEAFF | TGTGCCAGCAGCTTTTTGGGGGCAAACACTGAAGCTTTCTTT
TRBJ1-6 | TRBV30 | TRBD1 | NA | CAWSVRGGTGHSPLHF | TGTGCCTGGAGTGTAAGAGGGGGGACAGGACATTCACCCCTCCACTTT
TRBJ1-3 | TRBV9 | NA | NA | CASSVGGYSYSGNTIYF | TGTGCCAGCAGCGTAGGGGGGTACAGCTACTCTGGAAACACCATATATTTT
TRBJ2-1 | TRBV7-3 | TRBD2 | NA | CASSSTSFGYNEQFF | TGTGCCAGCAGCTCGACTAGCTTTGGGTACAATGAGCAGTTCTTC
TRBJ2-1 | TRBV11-2 | NA | NA | CASSLAFGEDNEQFF | TGTGCCAGCAGCTTAGCTTTCGGGGAGGACAATGAGCAGTTCTTC
TRBJ2-1 | TRBV6-6 | NA | NA | CASSYTSATEQFF | TGTGCCAGCAGTTACACAAGCGCAACTGAGCAGTTCTTC
TRBJ1-2 | TRBV6-5 | NA | NA | CASSYDPGNYGYTF | TGTGCCAGCAGTTACGATCCGGGGAACTATGGCTACACCTTC
TRBJ2-7 | TRBV28 | NA | NA | CASSLIRLSGEQYF | TGTGCCAGCAGTTTAATCAGGCTATCTGGCGAGCAGTACTTC
TRBJ1-4 | TRBV28 | NA | NA | CASSFFSPNPNEKLFF | TGTGCCAGCAGTTTCTTTTCTCCAAACCCTAATGAAAAACTGTTTTTT
TRBJ2-7 | TRBV6-5 | TRBD2 | NA | CASSYSSGGGYYEQYF | TGTGCCAGCAGTTACTCGAGTGGCGGGGGGTACTACGAGCAGTACTTC
TRBJ1-6 | TRBV10-1 | NA | NA | CASSWGSNSPLHF | TGCGCCAGTTCCTGGGGATCAAATTCACCCCTCCACTTT
TRBJ2-7 | TRBV5-6 | TRBD1 | few | CASSEGASYEQYF | TGTGCCAGCAGCGAGGGGGCGTCCTACGAGCAGTACTTC
TRBJ2-3 | TRBV2 | TRBD2 | NA | CASSASGGGDTQYF | TGTGCCAGCAGTGCCAGCGGGGGAGGGGATACGCAGTATTTT